A selection of T cell receptor beta chains follows, all from one sample in a study of T cell repertoires in cytomegalovirus infection. TCRdb called the reads again in MiXCR, with one record for every CDR3 protein. Of about 400,000 distinct CDR3 sequences in the sample, about a sixth were seen once. Material: PBMCs. The receptor set was obtained from a human donor in good health (CMV status not recorded). Some clones in this sample may be carry-over from other donors' samples. Each CDR3 is given with its conserved first and last residue. A D gene is named only where the DNA matches it firmly. Size is omitted from some rows. Given values are once, few, many or a class for expanded clones.

clone size | D gene | J gene | V gene | CDR3 protein | CDR3 DNA
many | TRBD1 | TRBJ2-5 | TRBV7-8 | CASSTYRGRETQYF | TGTGCCAGCAGCACTTACAGGGGGCGGGAGACCCAGTACTTC
. | . | TRBJ1-6 | TRBV2 | CASSESGPYGSPLHF | TGTGCCAGCAGTGAAAGTGGGCCCTATGGTTCACCCCTCCACTTT
many | . | TRBJ1-5 | TRBV7-6 | CASSRDLNQPQHF | TGTGCCAGCAGCCGGGACCTTAATCAGCCCCAGCATTTT
few | . | TRBJ2-1 | TRBV7-2 | CASSLAAPAYNEQFF | TGTGCCAGCAGCTTAGCGGCTCCTGCCTACAATGAGCAGTTCTTC
. | . | TRBJ2-5 | TRBV20-1 | CSARPGEETQYF | TGCAGTGCCCGGCCGGGGGAGGAGACCCAGTACTTC
few | . | TRBJ2-3 | TRBV11-2 | CASSIWGTGSTDTQYF | TGTGCCAGCAGCATATGGGGCACAGGTAGCACAGATACGCAGTATTTT
few | TRBD1 | TRBJ2-2 | TRBV5-1 | CASSLAGGAVTGELFF | TGCGCCAGCAGCTTGGCAGGGGGAGCGGTCACCGGGGAGCTGTTTTTT
few | . | TRBJ2-1 | TRBV6-2/TRBV6-3 | CASSYSIADSSYNEQFF | TGTGCCAGCAGTTATTCTATAGCGGATAGCTCCTACAATGAGCAGTTCTTC
many | TRBD1 | TRBJ2-5 | TRBV7-4 | CASSLFGTGGETQYF | TGTGCCAGCAGCTTATTTGGGACAGGGGGAGAGACCCAGTACTTC
few | . | TRBJ1-2 | TRBV5-4 | CASSLGNSYGYTF | TGTGCCAGCAGCTTAGGCAATAGCTATGGCTACACCTTC
few | . | TRBJ1-2 | TRBV12-3/TRBV12-4 | CASGYRNGYTF | TGTGCCAGCGGGTACAGGAATGGCTACACCTTC
once | . | TRBJ1-2 | TRBV20-1 | CSASATDNYGYTF | TGCAGTGCTAGCGCTACGGACAACTATGGCTACACCTTC
many | . | TRBJ1-5 | TRBV7-2 | CASSQSVSETQPQHF | TGTGCCAGCAGCCAATCTGTCAGTGAAACTCAGCCCCAGCATTTT
. | . | TRBJ1-1 | TRBV11-2 | CASIGPGNTEAFF | TGTGCCAGCATAGGGCCGGGGAACACTGAAGCTTTCTTT
many | . | TRBJ1-5 | TRBV7-8 | CASSLSLLTQGRNQPQHF | TGTGCCAGCAGCTTAAGCCTCCTCACACAGGGACGCAATCAGCCCCAGCATTTT
many | . | TRBJ2-3 | TRBV7-9 | CASQRDLKFTQYF | TGTGCCAGCCAAAGGGACCTAAAGTTTACGCAGTATTTT
. | . | TRBJ1-6 | TRBV12-3/TRBV12-4 | CASSYYNSPLHF | TGTGCCAGCAGTTACTATAATTCACCCCTCCACTTT
few | TRBD2 | TRBJ2-2 | TRBV7-2 | CASSLRVAGRQGELFF | TGTGCCAGCAGCTTAAGGGTAGCGGGAAGGCAAGGGGAGCTGTTTTTT
few | . | TRBJ1-1 | TRBV14 | CASSQGLATEAFF | TGTGCCAGCAGCCAGGGATTAGCCACTGAAGCTTTCTTT
. | . | TRBJ1-5 | TRBV18 | CASSPQRWQPQHF | TGTGCCAGCTCACCACAAAGGTGGCAGCCCCAGCATTTT
. | TRBD1 | TRBJ2-2 | TRBV18 | CANSTGTGGANGELFF | TGTGCCAACTCAACAGGGACAGGGGGCGCGAACGGGGAGCTGTTTTTT
. | TRBD2 | TRBJ2-1 | TRBV20-1 | CSANRLAPYNEQFF | TGCAGTGCGAATAGACTAGCTCCTTACAATGAGCAGTTCTTC
. | . | TRBJ1-1 | TRBV6-1 | CASSERSGVITEAFF | TGTGCCAGCAGTGAACGGTCAGGGGTCATCACTGAAGCTTTCTTT
. | TRBD2 | TRBJ2-1 | TRBV12-3/TRBV12-4 | CASSRPSGGYNEQFF | TGTGCCAGCAGCCGCCCTAGCGGGGGATACAATGAGCAGTTCTTC
. | . | TRBJ1-2 | TRBV11-2 | CASSLDQIRHDIRGYTF | TGTGCCAGCAGCTTAGACCAGATTAGGCACGATATTAGGGGCTACACCTTC